These T cell receptor beta chains were read from a single sample in a study of CD8+CD57+ T cells in acquired aplastic anemia. In TCRdb, the reads were re-called with MiXCR into one record per CDR3 protein. This table has approximately 120,000 distinct CDR3 sequences, nearly 40% appearing once. The sequenced sample was sorted CD4+, CD8+, or CD8+CD57+ T cells (not recorded which) from PBMCs. These receptor sequences come from a human donor with aplastic anemia. Each CDR3 is given with its conserved first and last residue. D genes are given only for firm matches. Some rows have no size entry. The others give once, few or many, or a class for an expanded clone.

D gene,clone size,V gene,J gene,CDR3 DNA,CDR3 protein
.,.,TRBV29-1,TRBJ1-1,TGCAGCGTTGCGAAGACGGCCCAGGGTGAAGCTTTCTTT,CSVAKTAQGEAFF
TRBD1,many,TRBV12-5,TRBJ1-3,TGTGCTAGTGCCGTGGAAGGGGGCGCTGGAAACACCATATATTTT,CASAVEGGAGNTIYF
.,few,TRBV6-6,TRBJ2-5,TGTGCCAGCAGTTACTCCCCCGGGGCTACCCAAGAGACCCAGTACTTC,CASSYSPGATQETQYF
.,.,TRBV15,TRBJ1-3,TGTGCCACCAGCACCGAGTTTGGAAACACCATATATTTT,CATSTEFGNTIYF
.,.,TRBV15,TRBJ1-1,TGTGCCACCAGCAGAGCTTATGGCACTGAAGCTTTCTTT,CATSRAYGTEAFF
TRBD1,few,TRBV11-2,TRBJ2-5,TGTGCCAGCAGTTGGACAGGGGGGATGAGGGAGACCCAGTACTTC,CASSWTGGMRETQYF
.,many,TRBV19,TRBJ1-1,TGTGCCAGTAGAAGGGAGAGAGCTTTCTTT,CASRRERAFF
.,many,TRBV10-2,TRBJ2-1,TGCGCCAGCAAAGCGATATGGGAGCAGTTCTTC,CASKAIWEQFF
.,.,TRBV29-1,TRBJ1-4,TGCAGCGGCCAGAGTAGAGAAAAACTGTTTTTT,CSGQSREKLFF
TRBD2,.,TRBV7-2,TRBJ2-5,TGTGCCAGCAGCTCTAGCGGGGGGCTATCGCAAGAGACCCAGTACTTC,CASSSSGGLSQETQYF
.,many,TRBV9,TRBJ1-4,TGTGCCAGCAGCGTAGGGGTCGGGGGACCTGGGGAAGAAAAACTGTTTTTT,CASSVGVGGPGEEKLFF
TRBD1,many,TRBV7-2,TRBJ2-1,TGTGCCAGCAGTCGGACAGGGCAATCCTACAATGAGCAGTTCTTC,CASSRTGQSYNEQFF
TRBD1,many,TRBV20-1,TRBJ1-2,TGCAGTGCTAGAGATAGAGACGGAGGGGGCAGCAGTTTCTACACCTTC,CSARDRDGGGSSFYTF
TRBD1,.,TRBV20-1,TRBJ1-4,TGCAGTGCTCTGGACAGGGATCGCGTAAAACTGTTTTTT,CSALDRDRVKLFF
TRBD1,many,TRBV14,TRBJ2-7,TGTGCCAGCAGCCAGGTCAGGGGGGAGCAGTACTTC,CASSQVRGEQYF
.,few,TRBV28,TRBJ1-1,TGTGCCAGCAGGGACGAGAGGGATTTCTTT,CASRDERDFF
.,many,TRBV7-7,TRBJ1-3,TGTGCTAGCAGCTTAGATGTGGGCAGGGGAAACACCATATATTTT,CASSLDVGRGNTIYF
.,few,TRBV10-3,TRBJ1-5,TGTGCCATCAGTGAGGACACTTATCAGCCCCAGCATTTT,CAISEDTYQPQHF
.,.,TRBV20-1,TRBJ2-3,TGCAGTGCTAGAGAAGCCACGAGGGCGATCCGTTGGGGAGATACGCAGTATTTT,CSAREATRAIRWGDTQYF
.,.,TRBV2,TRBJ2-6,TGTGCCAGCGGGGAACAGCGCTCTGGGGCCAACGTCCTGACTTTC,CASGEQRSGANVLTF
.,many,TRBV4-1,TRBJ1-2,TGCGCCAGCAGCCCCCAAGAGGGGGCTAACTATGGCTACACCTTC,CASSPQEGANYGYTF
.,.,TRBV10-3,TRBJ1-3,TGTGCCATCAAGAACGGACAAAGGGGGTATTTT,CAIKNGQRGYF
.,.,TRBV7-2,TRBJ2-7,TGTGCCAGCAGCTTACTGTTTTTGAGCGAGCAGTACTTC,CASSLLFLSEQYF
TRBD2,many,TRBV7-2,TRBJ2-3,TGTGCCAGCAGTAAAGCGGGGGGCCCAGATACGCAGTATTTT,CASSKAGGPDTQYF
TRBD1,.,TRBV10-1,TRBJ1-1,TGCGCCAGCAGTTATGGACAGGGTGGAACTGAAGCTTTCTTT,CASSYGQGGTEAFF
.,.,TRBV7-6,TRBJ1-1,TGTGCCAGCGTTGGAAACACTGAAGCTTTCTTT,CASVGNTEAFF